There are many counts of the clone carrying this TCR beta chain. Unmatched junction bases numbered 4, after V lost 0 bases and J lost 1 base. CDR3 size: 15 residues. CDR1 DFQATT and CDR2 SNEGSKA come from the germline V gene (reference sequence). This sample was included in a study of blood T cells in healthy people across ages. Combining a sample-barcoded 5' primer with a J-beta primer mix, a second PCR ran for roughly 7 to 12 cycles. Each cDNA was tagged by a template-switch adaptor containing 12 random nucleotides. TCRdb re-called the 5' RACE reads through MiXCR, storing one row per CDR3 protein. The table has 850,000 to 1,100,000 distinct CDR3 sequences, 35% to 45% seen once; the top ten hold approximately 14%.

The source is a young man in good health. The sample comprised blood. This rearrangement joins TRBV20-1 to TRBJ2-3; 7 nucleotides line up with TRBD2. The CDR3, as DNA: TGCAGTGCTAGAGAAACCGCGGGGGGCACAGATACGCAGTATTTT. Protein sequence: CSARETAGGTDTQYF.